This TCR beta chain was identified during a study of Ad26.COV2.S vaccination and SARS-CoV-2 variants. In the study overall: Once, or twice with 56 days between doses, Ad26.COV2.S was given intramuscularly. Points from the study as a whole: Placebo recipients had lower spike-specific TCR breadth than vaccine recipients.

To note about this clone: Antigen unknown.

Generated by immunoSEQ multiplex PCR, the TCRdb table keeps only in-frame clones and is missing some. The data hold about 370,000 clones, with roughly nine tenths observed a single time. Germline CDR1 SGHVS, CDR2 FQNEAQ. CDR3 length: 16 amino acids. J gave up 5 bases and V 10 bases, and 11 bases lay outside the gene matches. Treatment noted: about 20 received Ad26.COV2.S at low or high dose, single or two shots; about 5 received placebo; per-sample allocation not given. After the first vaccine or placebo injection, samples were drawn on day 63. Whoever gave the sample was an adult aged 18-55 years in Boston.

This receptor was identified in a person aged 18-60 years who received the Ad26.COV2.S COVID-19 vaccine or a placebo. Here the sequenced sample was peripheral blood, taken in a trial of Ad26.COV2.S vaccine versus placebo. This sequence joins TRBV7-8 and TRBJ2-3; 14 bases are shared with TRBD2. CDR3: CAIRVRTSGGLDTQYF. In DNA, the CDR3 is TGTGCCATACGTGTGAGGACTAGCGGGGGGTTAGATACGCAGTATTTT.